This T cell receptor beta chain came from a study of OX40 agonist ivuxolimab in advanced cancers. Study information: Each dose-escalation patient presented with hepatocellular carcinoma, melanoma, renal cell or head and neck cancer.

Sequencing used immunoSEQ multiplex PCR; TCRdb keeps in-frame clones, though not all of them. The table shows about 35,000 clones, with around 85% occurring only once. Trimming took off 8 bases at V and 3 bases at J, with 10 bases between the two ends. The CDR3 runs to 12 residues. CDR1 MGHDK and CDR2 SYGVNS come from the germline V gene. Specimen: CD4+ or CD8+ T cells sorted from blood, collected in a trial of the OX40 agonist ivuxolimab. The J gene is TRBJ1-2, the V gene TRBV25-1; no firm D call. This receptor was identified in an adult with an advanced solid tumor such as melanoma, head and neck, liver or kidney cancer. CDR3 sequence reads: CASATDYYGYTF. Here the CDR3 DNA reads TGTGCCAGCGCGACCGACTACTATGGCTACACCTTC.